This record looks at one T cell receptor beta chain sequence and its context. This clone was seen more than once but under ten times. Its binding antigen is unknown. Per-nucleotide qualities are absent, and no much larger clonotype sits a single base away. The meaning of the sample's time point label: baseline before first vaccination. The sample's treatment or condition, from its label and the paper: meningococcal conjugate vaccine given as trial control. Vaccinee samples came from UK trials COV001 and COV002, including a single-blind randomized controlled phase 2/3 trial of AZD1222 (ChAdOx1 nCoV-19) in healthy adults. Trial participant PBMC samples were collected at day 0 and day 28 after the second dose for TCRbeta chain sequencing. The CDR3 runs 17 residues from the cysteine to the phenylalanine. Of all the DNA, just the CDR3 is kept, 51 bases in frame from base 1. Trimming leaves V shorter by 4 bases and J shorter by 6 bases, with the junction holding 7 bases beyond the gene matches. The germline V gene yields SGHAT for CDR1 and FQNNGV for CDR2.

This sample was included in a study of T cell responses to AZD1222 COVID-19 vaccine (dated by TCRdb to the early 2020s). Notes on the research overall: TCR sequencing covered fewer than 250 trial participants: about 210 given two doses of AZD1222 and around 25 given two doses of MenACWY control vaccine. Trial participants were enrolled by age into subgroups of 18-55, 56-69 and 70-plus years, and around 150, 29 and 61 TCR-sequenced participants, respectively, were included in these subgroups.

Study-level results and caveats: Epitopes outside the regions mutated in the B.1.351 and B.1.1.7 variants were reportedly recognized by nearly half of the unique spike-specific TCRs. In the small 56-69-year group, the increase in depth fell short of significance, most likely because of low power. Because no samples from the day 14 peak response were available, repertoires could be characterized only after the peak T cell response. Conclusions about previously exposed vaccinees were limited because only six or seven AZD1222 recipients were SARS-CoV-2 seropositive at baseline. A significant rise in spike-specific TCR breadth and depth was observed after two AZD1222 doses relative to day 0 and relative to MenACWY recipients. Participants were mostly white British and included more females than males, and it was suggested by the authors that clonal diversity may have been underestimated. The vaccine-associated CD4 TCRs covered the entire spike protein, and the dominant responses fell in regions 160-218 and 743-854.

The CDR3 regions of human TCRbeta chains were subjected to immunosequencing. For the original study's pipeline: TCRs in the repertoires were matched against a reference library of SARS-CoV-2-specific TCRs that had been generated with the MIRA antigen-specificity platform. Breadth was defined as the fraction of unique TCRs that were SARS-CoV-2-associated, and depth was defined as the fraction of total T cells that were SARS-CoV-2-associated. Using the MIRA data, each spike-specific TCR was assigned both to the spike region to which the TCR was reactive and to a CD4 or CD8 class. Log10-transformed breadth and depth values were compared by one-way ANOVA with Sidak's multiple comparisons tests. The table comes from immuneACCESS by way of TCRdb, which keeps in-frame sequences with V and J called. Part of the clones is missing from these tables; in studies checked, under half for an unresolved V gene and the rest for unknown reasons. That table gives V, J and clone size, and the DNA gave D and trimming. Across this sample there are around 120,000 clones, with 85% to 90% seen only once. The ten largest clonotypes hold approximately 12% of the sample.

The chain joins TRBV11-2 to TRBJ2-1, with TRBD2 matching 15 junction bases. The material sequenced was peripheral blood, taken on day 0 of MenACWY control vaccination. The TCR originated in an adult in good health. The sequenced DNA: TGTGCCAGCAGCTCCGGACTAGCGGGAGGGCCACGCAATGAGCAGTTCTTC. Translated, it reads CASSSGLAGGPRNEQFF.